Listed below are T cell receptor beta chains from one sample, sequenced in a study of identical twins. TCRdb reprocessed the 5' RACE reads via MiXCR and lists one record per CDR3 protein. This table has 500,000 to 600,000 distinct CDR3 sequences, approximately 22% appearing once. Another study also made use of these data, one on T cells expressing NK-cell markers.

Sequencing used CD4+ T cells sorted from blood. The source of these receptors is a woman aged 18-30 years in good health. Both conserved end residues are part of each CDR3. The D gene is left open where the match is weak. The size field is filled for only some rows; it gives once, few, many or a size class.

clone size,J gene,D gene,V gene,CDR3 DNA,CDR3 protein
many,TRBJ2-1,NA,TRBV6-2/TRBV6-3,TGTGCCAGCAGTTACCTGCCGGGAGCAGAAAATGAGCAGTTCTTC,CASSYLPGAENEQFF
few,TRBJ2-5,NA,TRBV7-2,TGTGCCAGCAGCTTAGTTAGGGCGACCCAGTACTTC,CASSLVRATQYF
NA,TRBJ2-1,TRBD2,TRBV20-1,TGCAGTGCTAGAGAAGGAGGCGGGAGGGCCTACAATGAGCAGTTCTTC,CSAREGGGRAYNEQFF
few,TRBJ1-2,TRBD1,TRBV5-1,TGCGCCAGCAGCCCGGGACAGGGACCGTCTTCATCCAATGGCTACACCTTC,CASSPGQGPSSSNGYTF
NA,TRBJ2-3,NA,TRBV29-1,TGCAGCGGTGGGGGGATCGGCACAGATACGCAGTATTTT,CSGGGIGTDTQYF
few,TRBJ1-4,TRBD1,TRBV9,TGTGCCAGCAGCGCGGGACAGCTTAATGAAAAACTGTTTTTT,CASSAGQLNEKLFF
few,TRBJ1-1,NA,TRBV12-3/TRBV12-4,TGTGCCAGCAGTCAAGTGGGTTTGTACACTGAAGCTTTCTTT,CASSQVGLYTEAFF
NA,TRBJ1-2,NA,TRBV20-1,TGCAGTGCTAGAGAGATGACAGGACATTATGGCTACACCTTC,CSAREMTGHYGYTF
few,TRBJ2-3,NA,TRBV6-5,TGTGCCAGCAGTTACTCGAGAGTAACAGATACGCAGTATTTT,CASSYSRVTDTQYF
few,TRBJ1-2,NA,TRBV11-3,TGTGCCAGCAGCCCGAAGTTGGGGAGGGAATCTTCCCTCTATGGCTACACCTTC,CASSPKLGRESSLYGYTF
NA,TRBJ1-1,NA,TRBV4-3,TGCGCCAGCAGCCAAGGCTATAACACTGAAGCTTTCTTT,CASSQGYNTEAFF
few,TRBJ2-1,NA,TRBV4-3,TGCGCCAGCAGCCAAGAACCGGGGGCCTACAATGAGCAGTTCTTC,CASSQEPGAYNEQFF
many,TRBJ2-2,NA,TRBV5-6,TGTGCCAGCAGCTTTAGCGGTTTGAACACCGGGGAGCTGTTTTTT,CASSFSGLNTGELFF
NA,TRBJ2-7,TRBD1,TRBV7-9,TGTGCCAGCACCACAGGACAGGCGAGCTCCTACGAGCAGTACTTC,CASTTGQASSYEQYF
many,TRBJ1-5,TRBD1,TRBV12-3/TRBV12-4,TGTGCCAGCAGACGCTGGACAGGGGGTTATAGCAATCAGCCCCAGCATTTT,CASRRWTGGYSNQPQHF
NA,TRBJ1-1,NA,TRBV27,TGTGCCAGCACCGCCGTCGCAGGGGCTAGGGTTGAAGCTTTCTTT,CASTAVAGARVEAFF
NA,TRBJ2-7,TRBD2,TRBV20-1,TGCAGTGCTATGGCGGGGGTCTCCTACGAGCAGTACTTC,CSAMAGVSYEQYF
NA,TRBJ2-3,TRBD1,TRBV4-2,TGTGCCAGCAGCCAAGGCGCACAGGGGCAAGATACGCAGTATTTT,CASSQGAQGQDTQYF
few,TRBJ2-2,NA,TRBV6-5,TGTGCCAGCAGTTACCTTGATAACACCGGGGAGCTGTTTTTT,CASSYLDNTGELFF
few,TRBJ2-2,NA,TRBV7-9,TGTGCCAGCAGCTTAGAACGTGGCTCGCAGAACACCGGGGAGCTGTTTTTT,CASSLERGSQNTGELFF
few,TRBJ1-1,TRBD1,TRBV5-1,TGCGCCAGCACCCGTGGGGACAGGGGGCAGGAAGCTTTCTTT,CASTRGDRGQEAFF
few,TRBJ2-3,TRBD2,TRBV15,TGTGCCACCAGCAGTCTATGGACTAGCGGGGGGGGCACAGATACGCAGTATTTT,CATSSLWTSGGGTDTQYF
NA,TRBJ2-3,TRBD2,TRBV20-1,TGCAGTGCTAGAGATCAAATAGCGGGGACGTATACGCAGTATTTT,CSARDQIAGTYTQYF
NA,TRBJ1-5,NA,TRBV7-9,TGTGCCAGCAGCGGGGGAGCCAATCAGCCCCAGCATTTT,CASSGGANQPQHF
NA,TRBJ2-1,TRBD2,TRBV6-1,TGTGCCAGCAGTAGGACTAGGAACAATGAGCAGTTCTTC,CASSRTRNNEQFF
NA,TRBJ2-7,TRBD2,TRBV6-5,TGTGCCAGCAGTTACTCGGGCGGGAGGGCCCACGAGCAGTACTTC,CASSYSGGRAHEQYF
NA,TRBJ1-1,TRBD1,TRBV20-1,TGCAGTGCTCCCGGCCGGGACAGGGGCTCTGAAGCTTTCTTT,CSAPGRDRGSEAFF
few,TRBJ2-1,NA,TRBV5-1,TGCGCCAGCAGCTTGTGGTCCGGGGAAAACAATGAGCAGTTCTTC,CASSLWSGENNEQFF
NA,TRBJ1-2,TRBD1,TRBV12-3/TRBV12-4,TGTGCCAGCAGCCCTGGGGACAGGGGATATGGCTACACCTTC,CASSPGDRGYGYTF
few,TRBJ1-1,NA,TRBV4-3,TGCGCCAGCAGCCAAGGTTACAGGGTGGACACTGAAGCTTTCTTT,CASSQGYRVDTEAFF
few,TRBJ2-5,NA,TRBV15,TGTGCCACCAGAGACAGAGATTGGACCCAGTACTTC,CATRDRDWTQYF
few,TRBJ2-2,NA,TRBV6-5,TGTGCCAGCAGATGGGGGGGGGAGCTGTTTTTT,CASRWGGELFF
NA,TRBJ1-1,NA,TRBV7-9,TGTGCCAGCAGCTTAACTCGGGGTGAAGCTTTCTTT,CASSLTRGEAFF
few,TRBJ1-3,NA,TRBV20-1,TGCAGTGCCATCGGACGGGAAAACACCATATATTTT,CSAIGRENTIYF
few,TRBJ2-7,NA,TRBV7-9,TGTGCCAGCAGCTTGGACGGCCCCTACGAGCAGTACTTC,CASSLDGPYEQYF
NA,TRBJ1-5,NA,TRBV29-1,TGCAGCGTGGGGGACTTTCCGGCCCAGCATTTT,CSVGDFPAQHF
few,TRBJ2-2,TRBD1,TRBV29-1,TGCAGCGTTGGACAGGGGGCGCACACCGGGGAGCTGTTTTTT,CSVGQGAHTGELFF
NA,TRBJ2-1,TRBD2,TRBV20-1,TGCAGTGCTAGGCGGGGGGGCCGCAATGAGCAGTTCTTC,CSARRGGRNEQFF
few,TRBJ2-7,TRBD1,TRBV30,TGTGCCTGGAGTCTTGGACAGGTCTCCTACGAGCAGTACTTC,CAWSLGQVSYEQYF
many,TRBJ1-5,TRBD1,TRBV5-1,TGCGCCAGCAGCCCGGGACAGGGCGCACAGCCCCAGCATTTT,CASSPGQGAQPQHF
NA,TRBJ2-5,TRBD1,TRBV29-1,TGCAGCGTAGTGGGGACAGGCCAAGAGACCCAGTACTTC,CSVVGTGQETQYF
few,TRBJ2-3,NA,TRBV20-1,TGCAGTGCTAGGGACCCCATGGGCGGAGATACGCAGTATTTT,CSARDPMGGDTQYF
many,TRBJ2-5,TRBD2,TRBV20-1,TGCAGTGCTAGAGATCCGCTAGCGGGAGGAGAGACCCAGTACTTC,CSARDPLAGGETQYF
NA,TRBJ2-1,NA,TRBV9,TGTGCCAGCGGGTCTAGAGCCTACAATGAGCAGTTCTTC,CASGSRAYNEQFF
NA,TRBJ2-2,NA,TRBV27,TGTGCCAGCATCGTGCAGGAACGTAGCACCGGGGAGCTGTTTTTT,CASIVQERSTGELFF
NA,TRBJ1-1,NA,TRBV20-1,TGCAGTGTGTCCTCGGAGGGAAGATGGGTTGAAGCTTTCTTT,CSVSSEGRWVEAFF
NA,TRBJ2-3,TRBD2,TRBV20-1,TGCAGTGCTACCCCGGAGCGGGGGGGATTAGATACGCAGTATTTT,CSATPERGGLDTQYF
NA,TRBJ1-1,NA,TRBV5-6,TGTGCCAGCAGCTTGGGGACCCGTGGAGCTTTCTTT,CASSLGTRGAFF
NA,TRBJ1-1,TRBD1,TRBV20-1,TGCAGTGCCAGGACAGGGTCGAACACTGAAGCTTTCTTT,CSARTGSNTEAFF
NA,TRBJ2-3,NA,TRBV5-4,TGTGCCAGCAGCTTGCCAGGGAGCAGGTCAGATACGCAGTATTTT,CASSLPGSRSDTQYF
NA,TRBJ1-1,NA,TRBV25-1,TGTGCCAGCAGTCAAACCGGGGGAGTCACTGAAGCTTTCTTT,CASSQTGGVTEAFF
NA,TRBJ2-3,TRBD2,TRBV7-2,TGTGCCAGCAGCTTAAAAGCGGGGGAGGTATATACGCAGTATTTT,CASSLKAGEVYTQYF
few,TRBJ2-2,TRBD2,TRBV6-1,TGTGCCTGCAGTGAAGAAGAGCGGGGGGGCCCGACCGGGGAGCTGTTTTTT,CACSEEERGGPTGELFF
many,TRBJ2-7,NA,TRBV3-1,TGTGCCAGCAGCCAATACTACGAGCAGTACTTC,CASSQYYEQYF